This TCR beta chain was documented in a study of beta chain features in type 1 diabetes. This clone was seen only a few times. Other DNA sequences in the same sample also yield this CDR3. Of the isolated RNA, all was reverse transcribed, and so the sequenced material was expressed TCRB transcripts. TCRdb keeps only in-frame clones here, not all; method: immunoSEQ multiplex PCR. This sample has 240,000 or so clones, with 25% to 35% found just once. The length of the CDR3 is 16 residues. CDR1 and CDR2 from the germline V gene are SQVTM and ANQGSEA. Trimming at V came to 1 base and at J to 1 base, leaving 7 bases not matched to a gene.

The sequenced sample was central memory CD4+ T cells from blood. The source is a man aged 25-45 years in good health. The chain couples TRBV29-1 to TRBJ2-7; 10 bases align to TRBD1. As DNA, the CDR3 is TGCAGCGTTGAAGGTTTGACAGGGGGCTGGTCCTACGAGCAGTACTTC. It encodes CSVEGLTGGWSYEQYF.